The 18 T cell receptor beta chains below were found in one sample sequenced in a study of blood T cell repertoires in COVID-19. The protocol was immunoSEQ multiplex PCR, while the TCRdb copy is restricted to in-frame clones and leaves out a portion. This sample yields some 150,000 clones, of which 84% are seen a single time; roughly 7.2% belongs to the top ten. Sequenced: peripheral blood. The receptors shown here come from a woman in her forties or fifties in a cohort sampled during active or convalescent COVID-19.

The CDR3 region has the DNA TGTGCCAGTAGCGCCGGGACAGGGAACACCGGGGAGCTGTTTTTT. It codes for CASSAGTGNTGELFF. The V and J genes are TRBV19 and TRBJ2-2, with 8 bases fitting TRBD1. Trimming removed 6 bases from V and 1 base from J; junction bases left unmatched: 4. This CDR3 is built from 15 residues. The germline V gene encodes CDR1 LNHDA and CDR2 SQIVND (reference sequence).

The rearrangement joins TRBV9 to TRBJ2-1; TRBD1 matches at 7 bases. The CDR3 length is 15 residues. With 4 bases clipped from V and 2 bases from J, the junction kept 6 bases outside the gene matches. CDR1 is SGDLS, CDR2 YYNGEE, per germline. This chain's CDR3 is CASSPHRGPYNEQFF. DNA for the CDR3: TGTGCCAGCAGCCCTCACAGGGGTCCCTACAATGAGCAGTTCTTC. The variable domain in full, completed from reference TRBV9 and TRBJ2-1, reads DSGVTQTPKHLITATGQRVTLRCSPRSGDLSVYWYQQSLDQGLQFLIQYYNGEERAKGNILERFSAQQFPDLHSELNLSSLELGDSALYFCASSPHRGPYNEQFFGPGTRLTVL.

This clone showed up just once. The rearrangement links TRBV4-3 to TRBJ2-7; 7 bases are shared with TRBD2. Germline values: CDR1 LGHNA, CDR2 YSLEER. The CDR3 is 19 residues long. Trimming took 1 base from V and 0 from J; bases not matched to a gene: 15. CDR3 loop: CASSQAWFATSAISYEQYF. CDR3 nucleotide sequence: TGCGCCAGCAGCCAAGCCTGGTTCGCAACTAGCGCGATCTCCTACGAGCAGTACTTC.

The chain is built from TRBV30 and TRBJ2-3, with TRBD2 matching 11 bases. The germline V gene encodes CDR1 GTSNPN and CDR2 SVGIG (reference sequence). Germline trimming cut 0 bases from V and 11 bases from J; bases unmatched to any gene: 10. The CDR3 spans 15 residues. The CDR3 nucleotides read TGTGCCTGGAGTGTACGACGGGCTAGCGGGGGGATGCAGTATTTT. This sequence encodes CAWSVRRASGGMQYF.

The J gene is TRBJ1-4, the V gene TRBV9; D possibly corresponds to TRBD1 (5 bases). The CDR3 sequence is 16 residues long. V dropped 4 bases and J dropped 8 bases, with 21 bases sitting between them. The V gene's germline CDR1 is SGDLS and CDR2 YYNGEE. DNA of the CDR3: TGTGCCAGCAGCCTCGGCGGGACCGGCGGGGAAGAAAAACTGTTTTTT. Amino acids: CASSLGGTGGEEKLFF.

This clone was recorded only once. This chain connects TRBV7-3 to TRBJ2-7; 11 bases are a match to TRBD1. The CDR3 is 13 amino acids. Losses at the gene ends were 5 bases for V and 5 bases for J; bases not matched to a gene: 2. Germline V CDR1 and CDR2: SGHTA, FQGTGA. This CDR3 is CASSRGQGDEQYF. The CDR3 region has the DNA TGTGCCAGCAGCCGGGGACAGGGGGACGAGCAGTACTTC.

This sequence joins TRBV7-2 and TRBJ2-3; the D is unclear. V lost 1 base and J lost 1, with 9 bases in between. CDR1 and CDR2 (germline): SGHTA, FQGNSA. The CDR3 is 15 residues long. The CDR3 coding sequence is TGTGCCAGCAGCTTAGAATGGGCAGGCACAGATACGCAGTATTTT. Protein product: CASSLEWAGTDTQYF.

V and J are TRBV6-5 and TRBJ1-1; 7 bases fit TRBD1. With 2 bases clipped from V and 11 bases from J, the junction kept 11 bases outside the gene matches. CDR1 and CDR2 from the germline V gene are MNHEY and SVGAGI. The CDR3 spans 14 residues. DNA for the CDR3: TGTGCCAGCAGTTACGCCGCCTCCACAGGGGTGGCTTTCTTT. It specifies CASSYAASTGVAFF.

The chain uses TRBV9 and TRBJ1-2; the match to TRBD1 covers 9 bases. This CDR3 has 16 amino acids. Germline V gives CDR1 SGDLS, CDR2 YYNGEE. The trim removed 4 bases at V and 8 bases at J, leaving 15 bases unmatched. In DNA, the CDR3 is TGTGCCAGCAGCCCATTGGGGAAGACAGGGGGTATCGGCTACACCTTC. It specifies CASSPLGKTGGIGYTF. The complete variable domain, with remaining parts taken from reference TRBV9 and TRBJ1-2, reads DSGVTQTPKHLITATGQRVTLRCSPRSGDLSVYWYQQSLDQGLQFLIQYYNGEERAKGNILERFSAQQFPDLHSELNLSSLELGDSALYFCASSPLGKTGGIGYTFGSGTRLTVV.

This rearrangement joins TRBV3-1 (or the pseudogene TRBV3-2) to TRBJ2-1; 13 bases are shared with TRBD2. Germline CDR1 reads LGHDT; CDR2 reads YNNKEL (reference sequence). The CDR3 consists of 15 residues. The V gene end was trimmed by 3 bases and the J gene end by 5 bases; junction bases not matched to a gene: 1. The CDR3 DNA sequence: TGTGCCAGCAGCCAGACTAGCGGGGGGAACAATGAGCAGTTCTTC. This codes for CASSQTSGGNNEQFF.

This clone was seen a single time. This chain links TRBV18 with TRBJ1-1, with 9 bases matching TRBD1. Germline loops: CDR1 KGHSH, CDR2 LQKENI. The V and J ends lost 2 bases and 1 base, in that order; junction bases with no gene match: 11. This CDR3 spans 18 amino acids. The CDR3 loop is CASSPFGGQGTKNTEAFF. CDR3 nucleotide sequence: TGTGCCAGCTCACCATTCGGAGGACAGGGGACGAAGAACACTGAAGCTTTCTTT. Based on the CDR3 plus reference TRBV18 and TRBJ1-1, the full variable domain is NAGVMQNPRHLVRRRGQEARLRCSPMKGHSHVYWYRQLPEEGLKFMVYLQKENIIDESGMPKERFSAEFPKEGPSILRIQQVVRGDSAAYFCASSPFGGQGTKNTEAFFGQGTRLTVV.

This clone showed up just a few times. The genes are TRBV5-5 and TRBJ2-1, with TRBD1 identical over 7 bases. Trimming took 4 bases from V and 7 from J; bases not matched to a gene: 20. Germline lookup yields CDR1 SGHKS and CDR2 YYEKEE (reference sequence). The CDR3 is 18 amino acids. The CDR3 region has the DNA TGTGCCAGCAGCCTCATCCCAGGTACACAGGGGCCCTTGAATGAGCAGTTCTTC. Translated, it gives CASSLIPGTQGPLNEQFF.

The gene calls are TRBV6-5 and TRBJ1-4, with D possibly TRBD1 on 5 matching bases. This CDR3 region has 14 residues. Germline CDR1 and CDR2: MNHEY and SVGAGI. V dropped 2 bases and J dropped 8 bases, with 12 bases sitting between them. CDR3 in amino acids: CASSYRSGREKLFF. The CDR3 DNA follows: TGTGCCAGCAGTTACCGGTCAGGGAGGGAAAAACTGTTTTTT.

CDR3 in DNA: TGTGCCATCTTTAGCGGGGGTGCCTACAATGAGCAGTTCTTC. Amino acids: CAIFSGGAYNEQFF. The genes are TRBV10-3 and TRBJ2-1; 9 bases match TRBD2. The CDR3 length is 14 residues. The V segment lost 8 bases and the J segment 2 bases; nucleotides outside the gene matches: 4. Germline V gene sequence: CDR1 ENHRY, CDR2 SYGVKD.

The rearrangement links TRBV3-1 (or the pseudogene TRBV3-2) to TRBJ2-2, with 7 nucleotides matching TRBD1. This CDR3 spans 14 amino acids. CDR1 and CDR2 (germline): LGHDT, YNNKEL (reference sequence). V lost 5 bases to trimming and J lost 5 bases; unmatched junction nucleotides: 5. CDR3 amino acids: CASSTGQRTGELFF. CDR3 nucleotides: TGTGCCAGCAGCACGGGACAGCGGACCGGGGAGCTGTTTTTT.

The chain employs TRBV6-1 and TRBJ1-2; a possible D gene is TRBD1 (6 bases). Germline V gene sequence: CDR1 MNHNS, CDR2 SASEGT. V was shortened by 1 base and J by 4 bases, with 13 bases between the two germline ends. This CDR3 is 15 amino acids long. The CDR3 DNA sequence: TGTGCCAGCAGTGAAGTCAGGGGCGGCATCTATGGCTACACCTTC. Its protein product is CASSEVRGGIYGYTF.

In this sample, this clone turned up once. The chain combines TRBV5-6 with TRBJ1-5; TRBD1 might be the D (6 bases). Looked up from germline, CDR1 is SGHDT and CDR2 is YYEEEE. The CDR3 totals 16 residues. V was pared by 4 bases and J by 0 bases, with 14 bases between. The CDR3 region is CASSEQGSYSNQPQHF. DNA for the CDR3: TGTGCCAGCAGCGAACAGGGTTCCTATAGCAATCAGCCCCAGCATTTT.

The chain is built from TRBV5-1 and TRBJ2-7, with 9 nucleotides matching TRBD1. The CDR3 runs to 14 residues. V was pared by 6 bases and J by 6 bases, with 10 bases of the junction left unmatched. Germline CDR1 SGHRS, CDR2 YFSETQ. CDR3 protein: CASNHGTGIGEQYF. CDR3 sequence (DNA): TGCGCCAGCAACCATGGGACAGGGATCGGCGAGCAGTACTTC.